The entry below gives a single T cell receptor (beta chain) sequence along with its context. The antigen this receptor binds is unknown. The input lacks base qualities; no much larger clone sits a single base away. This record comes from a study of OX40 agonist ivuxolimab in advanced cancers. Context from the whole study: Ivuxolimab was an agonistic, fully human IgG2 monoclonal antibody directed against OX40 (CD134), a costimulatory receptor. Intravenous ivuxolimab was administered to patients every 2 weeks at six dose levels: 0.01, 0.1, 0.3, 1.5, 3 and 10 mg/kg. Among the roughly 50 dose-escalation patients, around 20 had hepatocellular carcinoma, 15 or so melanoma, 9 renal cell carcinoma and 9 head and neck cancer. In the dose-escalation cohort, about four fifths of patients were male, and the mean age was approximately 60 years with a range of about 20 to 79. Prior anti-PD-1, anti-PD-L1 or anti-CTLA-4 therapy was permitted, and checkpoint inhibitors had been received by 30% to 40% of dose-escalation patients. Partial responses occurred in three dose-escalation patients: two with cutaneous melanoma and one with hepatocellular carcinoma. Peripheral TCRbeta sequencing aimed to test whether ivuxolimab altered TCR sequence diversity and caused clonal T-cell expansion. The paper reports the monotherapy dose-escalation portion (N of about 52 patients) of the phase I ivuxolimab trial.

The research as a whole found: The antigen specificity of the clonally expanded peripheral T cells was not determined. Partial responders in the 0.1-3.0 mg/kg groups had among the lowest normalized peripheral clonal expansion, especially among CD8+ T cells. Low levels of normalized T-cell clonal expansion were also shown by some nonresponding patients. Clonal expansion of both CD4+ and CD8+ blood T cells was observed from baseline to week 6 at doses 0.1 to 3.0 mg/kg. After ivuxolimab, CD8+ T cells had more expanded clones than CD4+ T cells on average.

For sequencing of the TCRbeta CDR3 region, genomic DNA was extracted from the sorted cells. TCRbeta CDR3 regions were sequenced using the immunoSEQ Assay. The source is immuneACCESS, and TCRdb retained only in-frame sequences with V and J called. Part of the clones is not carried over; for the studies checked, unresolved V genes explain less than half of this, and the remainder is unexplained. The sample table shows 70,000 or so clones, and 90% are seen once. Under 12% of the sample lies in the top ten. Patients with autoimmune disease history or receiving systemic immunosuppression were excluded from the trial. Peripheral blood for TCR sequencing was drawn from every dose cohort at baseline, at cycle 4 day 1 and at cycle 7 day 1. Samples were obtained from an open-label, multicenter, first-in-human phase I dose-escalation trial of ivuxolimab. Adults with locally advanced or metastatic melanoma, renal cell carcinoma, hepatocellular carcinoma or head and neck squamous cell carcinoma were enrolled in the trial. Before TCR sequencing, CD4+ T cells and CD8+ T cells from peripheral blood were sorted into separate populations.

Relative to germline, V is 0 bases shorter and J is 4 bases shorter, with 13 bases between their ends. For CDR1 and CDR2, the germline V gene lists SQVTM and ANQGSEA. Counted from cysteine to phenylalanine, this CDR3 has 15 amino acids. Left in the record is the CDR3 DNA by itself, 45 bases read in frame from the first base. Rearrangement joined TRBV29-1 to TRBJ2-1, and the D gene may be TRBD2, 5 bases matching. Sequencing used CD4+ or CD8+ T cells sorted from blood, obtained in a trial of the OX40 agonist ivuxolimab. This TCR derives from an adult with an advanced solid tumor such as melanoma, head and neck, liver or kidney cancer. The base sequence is TGCAGCGTTGAAGATCAGATTGGACTGTACAATGAGCAGTTCTTC. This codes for CSVEDQIGLYNEQFF.